The 21 T cell receptor beta chains in this list originate from one sample, sequenced in a study of CXCR3-negative and CXCR3-positive naive CD8 T cells. UMI-tagged TRB cDNA libraries were built via 5' RACE. TCRdb reprocessed the 5' RACE reads, with one entry per CDR3 protein and no DNA. This repertoire includes approximately 88,000 distinct CDR3 sequences. Findings of the study overall: TRB CDR3s were more hydrophobic in CXCR3-positive than in CXCR3-negative naive cells.

No antigens are known for them. Sequencing used naive CXCR3+ CD8+ T cells from blood. Subset denoted: CD45RO-CCR7+CD27+CD95- naive CD8+ T cells expressing CXCR3 (TNR3+). These receptors all stem from a human donor in good health. Some clones in this sample may be carry-over from other donors' samples.

The chain recombines TRBV27 with TRBJ1-1. The CDR3 sequence is 14 residues long. Germline values: CDR1 MNHEY, CDR2 SMNVEV (reference sequence). The CDR3: CASSLRAYNTEAFF.

This chain joins TRBV28 and TRBJ1-4; lacking DNA, the TRBD1 call made by TCRdb goes unchecked. Germline V gene data show CDR1 as MDHEN and CDR2 as SYDVKM. The CDR3 runs 15 residues. The CDR3 sequence is CASRWSLSTNEKLFF.

The chain recombines TRBV28 with TRBJ2-5; lacking DNA, the TRBD1 call made by TCRdb goes unchecked. The germline CDR1 and CDR2 sequences are MDHEN and SYDVKM. The CDR3 covers 15 residues. The chain's CDR3 is CASRPGRGGQETQYF.

The chain joins TRBV3-1 to TRBJ2-1; TCRdb designates TRBD1, a call that cannot be tested without DNA. The CDR3 has 15 residues. Germline V lookup: CDR1 LGHDT, CDR2 YNNKEL (reference sequence). CDR3 in amino acids: CASSLTGGSYNEQFF.

V is TRBV4-1 and J is TRBJ1-6. Per the germline V gene, CDR1 is MGHRA and CDR2 is YSYEKL. This CDR3 has 17 residues. The CDR3 is CASSQDPTLPPNSPLHF.

The J gene is TRBJ2-1, the V gene TRBV19; TCRdb names TRBD2, which stays unverified in the absence of DNA. This CDR3 is built from 16 residues. Germline V gives CDR1 LNHDA, CDR2 SQIVND (reference sequence). Here the CDR3 reads CASSPTSGRGYNEQFF.

V is TRBV6-2 or TRBV6-3 and J is TRBJ1-5; the TCRdb D gene call, TRBD1, has no DNA to confirm it. Germline V CDR1 and CDR2: MNHEY, SVGEGT. The CDR3 runs 13 residues. The CDR3 here is CTTQRQSYQPQHF.

The V and J genes are TRBV6-5 and TRBJ2-1; TCRdb designates TRBD1, a call that cannot be tested without DNA. Looked up from germline, CDR1 is MNHEY and CDR2 is SVGAGI. This CDR3 is 15 amino acids long. The CDR3: CASRPGQSPYNEQFF.

The CDR3 sequence: CASSPSSPQGATYEQYF. V is TRBV18 and J is TRBJ2-7; with no DNA, the TCRdb D assignment of TRBD1 cannot be verified. CDR1 is KGHSH, CDR2 LQKENI, per germline. This CDR3 is built from 17 residues.

This chain connects TRBV5-1 to TRBJ2-7. The CDR3 totals 14 residues. CDR1 SGHRS and CDR2 YFSETQ come from the germline V gene. The CDR3 spells CASSLEGTPYEQYF.

This sequence joins TRBV20-1 and TRBJ2-7. The CDR3 totals 15 residues. Germline V CDR1 and CDR2: DFQATT, SNEGSKA (reference sequence). This CDR3 reads CSARDNGGSSYEQYF.

The V and J genes are TRBV24-1 and TRBJ2-1; TCRdb selects TRBD2, and the lack of DNA leaves this call unchecked. The CDR3 loop spans 13 amino acids. The germline gives CDR1 KGHDR, CDR2 SFDVKD. CDR3 region: CATSIRLAGGEFF.

The chain couples TRBV20-1 to TRBJ2-2; TCRdb calls TRBD2, which cannot be checked without DNA. Germline values: CDR1 DFQATT, CDR2 SNEGSKA (reference sequence). This CDR3 comprises 17 residues. CDR3 amino acids: CSARDLSGDGIAGELFF.

The J gene is TRBJ2-2, the V gene TRBV14; the TCRdb D gene call, TRBD1, has no DNA to confirm it. Germline-derived CDR1 and CDR2 are SGHDN and FVKESK. The CDR3 contains 16 residues. The CDR3 reads CASSQDYAGKAGELFF.

This chain links TRBV29-1 with TRBJ2-2; TCRdb gives TRBD1 as the D gene, but with no DNA this cannot be confirmed. The CDR3 sequence is 13 residues long. Germline CDR1 SQVTM, CDR2 ANQGSEA. The CDR3 reads CSARDINTGELFF.

The rearrangement links TRBV6-5 to TRBJ2-3. This CDR3 contains 14 residues. Germline V gene data show CDR1 as MNHEY and CDR2 as SVGAGI. This CDR3 is CASSYSTGTDTQYF.

The CDR3 spells CASNERVEYNEQFF. The genes are TRBV19 and TRBJ2-1; TCRdb's D call of TRBD2 is untestable without DNA. The CDR3 is 14 amino acids. The germline V gene encodes CDR1 LNHDA and CDR2 SQIVND (reference sequence).

V is TRBV14 and J is TRBJ2-3; TCRdb picks TRBD1, but there is no DNA to check that call. Per germline, CDR1 SGHDN and CDR2 FVKESK. This CDR3 spans 17 amino acids. The CDR3 spells CASSQGVGRGYTDTQYF.

CDR3 sequence: CASSEQGSNYGYTF. This sequence joins TRBV5-1 and TRBJ1-2; TCRdb's D gene call, TRBD1, goes unchecked for lack of DNA. CDR1 and CDR2 (germline): SGHRS, YFSETQ. There are 14 residues in the CDR3. Combining the CDR3 with reference TRBV5-1 and TRBJ1-2 gives the whole variable domain KAGVTQTPRYLIKTRGQQVTLSCSPISGHRSVSWYQQTPGQGLQFLFEYFSETQRNKGNFPGRFSGRQFSNSRSEMNVSTLELGDSALYLCASSEQGSNYGYTFGSGTRLTVV.

The gene calls are TRBV19 and TRBJ1-5. This CDR3 is built from 15 residues. Germline assignment: CDR1 LNHDA and CDR2 SQIVND (reference sequence). CDR3 amino acids: CASSVTDYSNQPQHF.

J is TRBJ2-7 and V is TRBV12-3 or TRBV12-4. CDR3 length: 12 amino acids. CDR3 region: CASSPLDYEQYF.